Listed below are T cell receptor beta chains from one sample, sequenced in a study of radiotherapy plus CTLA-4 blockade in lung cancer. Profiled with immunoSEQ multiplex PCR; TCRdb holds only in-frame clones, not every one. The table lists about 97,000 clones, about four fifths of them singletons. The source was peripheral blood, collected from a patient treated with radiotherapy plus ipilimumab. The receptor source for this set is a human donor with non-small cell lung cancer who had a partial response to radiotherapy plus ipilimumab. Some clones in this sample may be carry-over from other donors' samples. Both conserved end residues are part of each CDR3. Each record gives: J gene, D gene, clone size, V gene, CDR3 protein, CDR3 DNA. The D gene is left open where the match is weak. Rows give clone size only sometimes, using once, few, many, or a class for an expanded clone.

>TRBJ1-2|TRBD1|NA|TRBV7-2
CASSLQGLGYTF
TGTGCCAGCAGTCTACAGGGGCTTGGCTACACCTTC
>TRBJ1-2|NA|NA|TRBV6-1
CASGRQDTMIYGYTF
TGTGCCAGCGGCAGACAGGACACAATGATCTATGGCTACACCTTC
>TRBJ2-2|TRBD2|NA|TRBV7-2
CASSASGDTGELFF
TGTGCCAGCAGCGCTAGCGGGGACACCGGGGAGCTGTTTTTT
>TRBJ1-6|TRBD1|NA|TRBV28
CASNLGVTGWGRWNSPLHF
TGTGCCAGCAACCTGGGGGTGACAGGGTGGGGGCGATGGAATTCACCCCTCCACTTT
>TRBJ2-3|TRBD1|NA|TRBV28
CASSLSGQPKIGSTDTQYF
TGTGCCAGCAGTTTATCGGGACAGCCGAAAATCGGTAGCACAGATACGCAGTATTTT
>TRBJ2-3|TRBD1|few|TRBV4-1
CASSQVSRGRLLADTQYF
TGCGCCAGCAGCCAAGTTAGCAGGGGGCGCCTTTTGGCAGATACGCAGTATTTT
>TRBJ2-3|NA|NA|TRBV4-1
CASSQDRRDTQYF
TGCGCCAGCAGCCAAGATAGGAGAGATACGCAGTATTTT
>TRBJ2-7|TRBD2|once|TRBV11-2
CASSLDGTSLALRYF
TGTGCCAGCAGCTTAGACGGGACTAGCCTGGCTCTTCGGTACTTC
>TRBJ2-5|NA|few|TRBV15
CATSRGGGLETQYF
TGTGCCACCAGCAGGGGAGGGGGGCTTGAGACCCAGTACTTC
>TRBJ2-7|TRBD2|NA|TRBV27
CASSRGGVGSYEQYF
TGTGCCAGCAGCCGGGGGGGTGTGGGGTCCTACGAGCAGTACTTC
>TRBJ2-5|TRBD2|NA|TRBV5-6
CASSGRVLAGGGETQYF
TGTGCCAGCAGCGGGAGAGTACTAGCGGGGGGGGGAGAGACCCAGTACTTC
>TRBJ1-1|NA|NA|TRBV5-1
CASSPLTGVNTEAFF
TGCGCCAGCAGCCCACTTACAGGTGTCAACACTGAAGCTTTCTTT
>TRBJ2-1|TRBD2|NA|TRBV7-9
CASSLRTSGNNEQFF
TGTGCCAGCAGCCTACGGACTAGCGGGAACAATGAGCAGTTCTTC
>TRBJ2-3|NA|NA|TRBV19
CASSKEGAADTQYF
TGTGCCAGTAGTAAGGAGGGGGCCGCAGATACGCAGTATTTT
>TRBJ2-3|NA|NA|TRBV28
CASVEALSTDTQYF
TGTGCCAGCGTGGAGGCCCTCAGCACAGATACGCAGTATTTT
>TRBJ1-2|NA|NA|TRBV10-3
CAISESQAGTKNGYTF
TGTGCCATCAGTGAGTCTCAAGCCGGGACAAAGAACGGCTACACCTTC
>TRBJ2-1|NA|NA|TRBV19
CASAGSSYNEQFF
TGTGCCTCGGCGGGGAGCTCCTACAATGAGCAGTTCTTC
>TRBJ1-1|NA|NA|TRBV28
CASSLSIGGTEAFF
TGTGCCAGCAGTTTATCTATCGGGGGGACTGAAGCTTTCTTT
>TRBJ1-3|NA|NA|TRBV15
CATSKRGGSSGNTIYF
TGTGCCACCAGCAAACGTGGAGGCAGCTCTGGAAACACCATATATTTT